This TCR beta chain was recorded in a study of control samples from healthy donors and cancer patients. This clone was seen a handful of times. Per the germline V gene, CDR1 is LGHNA and CDR2 is YNFKEQ. This CDR3 is built from 15 residues. Trimming removed 2 bases from V and 4 bases from J; junction bases left unmatched: 5. Using immunoSEQ multiplex PCR, the repertoire was profiled, and TCRdb retains in-frame clones only, with some absent. The repertoire holds about 130,000 clones, with around 90% as singletons. This rearrangement joins TRBV4-2 to TRBJ2-7; 10 nucleotides align to TRBD1. Sequencing input: blood. This receptor was identified in a man aged 35 to 55 in good health. The CDR3 DNA follows: TGTGCCAGCAGCCAATCGACAGGGGGCTTGTACGAGCAGTACTTC. Its protein product is CASSQSTGGLYEQYF.